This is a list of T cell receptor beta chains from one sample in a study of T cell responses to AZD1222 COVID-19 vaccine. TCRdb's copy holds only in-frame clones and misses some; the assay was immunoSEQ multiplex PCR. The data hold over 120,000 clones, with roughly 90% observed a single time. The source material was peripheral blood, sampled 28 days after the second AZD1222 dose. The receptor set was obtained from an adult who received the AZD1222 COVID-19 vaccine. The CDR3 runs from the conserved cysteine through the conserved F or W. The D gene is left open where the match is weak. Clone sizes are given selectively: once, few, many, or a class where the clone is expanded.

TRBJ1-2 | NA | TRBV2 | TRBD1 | CASRWGQSNYGYTF | TGTGCCAGCAGATGGGGACAGAGCAACTATGGCTACACCTTC
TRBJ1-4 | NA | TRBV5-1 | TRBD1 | CASSLGVTGGPNEKLFF | TGCGCCAGCAGCTTGGGAGTCACAGGGGGACCTAATGAAAAACTGTTTTTT
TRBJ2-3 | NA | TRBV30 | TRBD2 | CAWSVRRTGGYTDTQYF | TGTGCCTGGAGTGTACGGAGAACGGGAGGGTACACAGATACGCAGTATTTT
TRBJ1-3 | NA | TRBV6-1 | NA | CASSELSLYSGNTIYF | TGTGCCAGCAGTGAATTGAGTCTGTACTCTGGAAACACCATATATTTT
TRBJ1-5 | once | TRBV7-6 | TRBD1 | CASSLGGTGGNQPQHF | TGTGCCAGCAGCTTGGGGGGGACAGGGGGCAATCAGCCCCAGCATTTT
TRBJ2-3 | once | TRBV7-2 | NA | CASSLGPRGADTQYF | TGTGCCAGCAGCTTAGGCCCTAGAGGGGCGGATACGCAGTATTTT
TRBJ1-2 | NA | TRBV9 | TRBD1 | CASSVEPGTGTYGYTF | TGTGCCAGCAGCGTAGAGCCCGGGACAGGGACCTATGGCTACACCTTC
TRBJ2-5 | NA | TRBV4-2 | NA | CASSQDRRVSQETQYF | TGTGCCAGCAGCCAAGATAGGAGGGTATCCCAAGAGACCCAGTACTTC
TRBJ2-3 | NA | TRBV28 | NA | CASSLTRTQYF | TGTGCCAGCAGTCTTACCCGCACGCAGTATTTT
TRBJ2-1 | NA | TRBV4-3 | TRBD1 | CASSQEGQGTYEQFF | TGCGCCAGCAGCCAAGAGGGACAGGGTACGTATGAGCAGTTCTTC
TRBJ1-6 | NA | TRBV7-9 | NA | CASSPAPGRSPLHF | TGTGCCAGCAGCCCCGCCCCCGGCCGATCACCCCTCCACTTT
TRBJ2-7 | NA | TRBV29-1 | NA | CSVGLALESPLWYEQYF | TGCAGCGTTGGTCTAGCACTAGAGTCCCCCCTGTGGTACGAGCAGTACTTC
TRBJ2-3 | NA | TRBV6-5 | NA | CASTRVRERTDTQYF | TGTGCCAGCACTAGGGTCAGGGAAAGGACAGATACGCAGTATTTT
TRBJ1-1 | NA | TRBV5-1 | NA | CASSSPLSTGTEAFF | TGCGCCAGCAGCTCCCCCCTATCTACGGGCACTGAAGCTTTCTTT
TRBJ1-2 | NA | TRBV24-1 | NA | CATSDGGANYGYTF | TGTGCCACCAGTGATGGGGGGGCTAACTATGGCTACACCTTC
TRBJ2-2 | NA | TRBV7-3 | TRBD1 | CASSVDRGSTGELFF | TGTGCCAGCAGCGTTGACAGGGGTTCGACCGGGGAGCTGTTTTTT
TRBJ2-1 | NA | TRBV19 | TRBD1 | CASSIGQGEYNEQFF | TGTGCCAGTAGTATTGGACAGGGGGAATACAATGAGCAGTTCTTC
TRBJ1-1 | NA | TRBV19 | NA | CASKPARNTEAFF | TGTGCCAGTAAGCCAGCGAGGAACACTGAAGCTTTCTTT
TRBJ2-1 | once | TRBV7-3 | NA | CASSPRDGEPSNEQFF | TGTGCCAGCAGCCCTCGGGACGGAGAACCCTCCAATGAGCAGTTCTTC
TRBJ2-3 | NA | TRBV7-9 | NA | CASSFTGNTDTQYF | TGTGCCAGCAGCTTTACAGGGAACACAGATACGCAGTATTTT
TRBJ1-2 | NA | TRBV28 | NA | CASLFRGGAGHTF | TGTGCCAGCCTCTTCCGGGGGGGGGCGGGCCACACCTTC
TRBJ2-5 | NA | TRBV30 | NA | CAWSAVGSETQYF | TGTGCCTGGAGCGCTGTCGGGTCTGAGACCCAGTACTTC
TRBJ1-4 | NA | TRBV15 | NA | CATSRGEGRQKLFF | TGTGCCACCAGCAGAGGGGAGGGGAGGCAAAAACTGTTTTTT
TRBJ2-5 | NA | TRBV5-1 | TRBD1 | CASSRDSQQETQYF | TGCGCCAGCAGTCGGGACAGCCAGCAAGAGACCCAGTACTTC
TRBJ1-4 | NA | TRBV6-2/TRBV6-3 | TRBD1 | CASSSTGTGNEKLFF | TGTGCCAGCAGTTCGACCGGGACAGGGAATGAAAAACTGTTTTTT
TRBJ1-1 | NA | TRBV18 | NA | CASSPSGPMNTEAFF | TGTGCCAGCTCGCCTTCGGGGCCAATGAACACTGAAGCTTTCTTT
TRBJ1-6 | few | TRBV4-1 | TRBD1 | CASSQDLGQYNSPLHF | TGCGCCAGCAGCCAAGATTTGGGACAGTATAATTCACCCCTCCACTTT
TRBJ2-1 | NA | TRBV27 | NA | CASTQAGRGWDEQFF | TGTGCCAGCACCCAGGCCGGGCGAGGGTGGGATGAGCAGTTCTTC
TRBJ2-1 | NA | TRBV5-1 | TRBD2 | CASSLSGSGEQFF | TGCGCCAGCAGCTTGAGCGGGAGTGGGGAGCAGTTCTTC
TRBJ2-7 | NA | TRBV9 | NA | CASSPLPGFEQYF | TGTGCCAGCAGCCCACTGCCAGGGTTCGAGCAGTACTTC
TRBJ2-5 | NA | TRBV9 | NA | CASSVGPPSPRGETQYF | TGTGCCAGCAGCGTAGGACCCCCTAGTCCCAGAGGAGAGACCCAGTACTTC
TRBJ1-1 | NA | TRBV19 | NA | CASSSQGSGNTEAFF | TGTGCCAGTAGTAGTCAGGGCTCGGGGAACACTGAAGCTTTCTTT
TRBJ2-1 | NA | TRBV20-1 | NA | CSASLRGSYNEQFF | TGCAGTGCTAGTCTCCGGGGCTCCTACAATGAGCAGTTCTTC
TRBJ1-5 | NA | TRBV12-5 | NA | CASGRTEPRSLKHF | TGTGCTAGTGGCCGGACCGAGCCCAGGTCGTTGAAGCATTTT
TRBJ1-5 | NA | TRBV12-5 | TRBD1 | CASGLVLGTVSNQPQHF | TGTGCTAGTGGTTTAGTTCTGGGGACAGTTAGCAATCAGCCCCAGCATTTT
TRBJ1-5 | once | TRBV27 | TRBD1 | CASSRQGSNQPQHF | TGTGCCAGCAGCAGACAGGGTAGCAATCAGCCCCAGCATTTT
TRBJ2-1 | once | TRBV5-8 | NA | CASSLGGPQFF | TGTGCCAGCAGCTTGGGGGGTCCGCAGTTCTTC
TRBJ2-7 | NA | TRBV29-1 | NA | CSVQEGWGYEQYF | TGCAGCGTTCAGGAAGGGTGGGGTTACGAGCAGTACTTC
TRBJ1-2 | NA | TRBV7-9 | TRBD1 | CASSTGQRDGYTF | TGTGCCAGCAGCACGGGACAGAGAGATGGCTACACCTTC
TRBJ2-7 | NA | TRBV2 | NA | CASSGGANEQYF | TGTGCCAGCAGTGGGGGGGCCAACGAGCAGTACTTC
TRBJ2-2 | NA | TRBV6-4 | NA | CASSAGSGITGELFF | TGTGCCAGCAGCGCCGGCTCAGGGATCACCGGGGAGCTGTTTTTT
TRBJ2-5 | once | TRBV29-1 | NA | CSGAGQGKETQYF | TGCAGCGGGGCTGGGCAGGGGAAAGAGACCCAGTACTTC
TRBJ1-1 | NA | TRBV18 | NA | CASSSRTENTEAFF | TGTGCCAGCTCATCCAGGACGGAGAACACTGAAGCTTTCTTT
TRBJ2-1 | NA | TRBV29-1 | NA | CSVRGLPESSYNEQFF | TGCAGCGTTAGAGGACTACCCGAGAGCTCCTACAATGAGCAGTTCTTC
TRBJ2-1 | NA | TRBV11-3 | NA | CASSSGRHSNEQFF | TGTGCCAGCAGCTCCGGGCGTCATAGCAATGAGCAGTTCTTC
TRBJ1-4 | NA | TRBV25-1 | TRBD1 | CASRSETGAEKLFF | TGTGCCAGCAGATCGGAGACAGGGGCTGAAAAACTGTTTTTT
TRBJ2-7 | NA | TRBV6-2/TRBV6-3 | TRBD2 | CASSSLTSGIYEQYF | TGTGCCAGCAGTAGCTTGACTAGCGGAATCTACGAGCAGTACTTC
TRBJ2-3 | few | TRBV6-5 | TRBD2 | CASSPQAGFTDTQYF | TGTGCCAGCAGTCCCCAAGCGGGGTTCACAGATACGCAGTATTTT
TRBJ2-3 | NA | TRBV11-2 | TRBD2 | CASSSFSGTGTDTQYF | TGTGCCAGCAGCTCATTTAGCGGGACGGGCACAGATACGCAGTATTTT
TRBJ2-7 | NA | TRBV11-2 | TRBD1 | CASSLGTGGEQYF | TGTGCCAGCAGCCTTGGGACAGGGGGCGAGCAGTACTTC
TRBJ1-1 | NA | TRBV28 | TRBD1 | CASSLTQGAGAEAFF | TGTGCCAGCAGTTTAACGCAGGGGGCTGGGGCTGAAGCTTTCTTT
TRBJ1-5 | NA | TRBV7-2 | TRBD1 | CASSLTGEQPQHF | TGTGCCAGCAGCTTAACAGGGGAGCAGCCCCAGCATTTT
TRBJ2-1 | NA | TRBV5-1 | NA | CASSPGGGHYNEQFF | TGCGCCAGCAGCCCGGGTGGGGGCCACTACAATGAGCAGTTCTTC
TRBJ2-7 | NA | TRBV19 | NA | CASSSPVSYEQYF | TGTGCCAGTTCCTCTCCCGTCTCCTACGAGCAGTACTTC